Listed below are T cell receptor beta chains from one sample, sequenced in a study of control samples from healthy donors and cancer patients. Generated by immunoSEQ multiplex PCR, the TCRdb table keeps only in-frame clones and is missing some. Here the sample spans around 95,000 clones, around four fifths being singletons. The sequencing input was blood. These receptors were taken from a man aged 25 to 40 in good health. Both conserved end residues are part of each CDR3. The D gene is left open where the match is weak. Some rows mark clone size as missing; the rest say once, few, many or name a class of expanded clone.

once	TRBV25-1	TRBJ2-3	TRBD2	TGTGCCAGCAGTGCGCTAGCGGGGCGCGGTACGCAGTATTTT	CASSALAGRGTQYF
once	TRBV12-3/TRBV12-4	TRBJ2-1	TRBD1	TGTGCCTCAGGGACAGGGCTATACAATGAGCAGTTCTTC	CASGTGLYNEQFF
.	TRBV12-5	TRBJ2-7	.	TGTGCTAGTGGTTCGACGGGACCAGGAGAGCAGTACTTC	CASGSTGPGEQYF
.	TRBV5-1	TRBJ2-3	.	TGCGCCAGCTTCCTTGGGGAGGGGGCCACCACAGATACGCAGTATTTT	CASFLGEGATTDTQYF
.	TRBV19	TRBJ1-1	.	TGTGCCAGTAGTCCCTTCGAGGGGATGAACACTGAAGCTTTCTTT	CASSPFEGMNTEAFF
.	TRBV19	TRBJ2-7	.	TGTGCCAGTAGTATACAGGGGGGGAACGAGCAGTACTTC	CASSIQGGNEQYF
.	TRBV27	TRBJ1-1	.	TGTGCCAGCAGTCATAGGGGGACTGAAGCTTTCTTT	CASSHRGTEAFF
.	TRBV25-1	TRBJ1-1	.	TGTGCCAGCAGTGGATTAACAGGGAGTTTGAACACTGAAGCTTTCTTT	CASSGLTGSLNTEAFF
.	TRBV7-3	TRBJ1-1	.	TGTGCCAGCAGCTTACAAAAGAACACTGAAGCTTTCTTT	CASSLQKNTEAFF
.	TRBV6-6	TRBJ2-7	.	TGTGCCAGCAGTTACGGGCTGGGACTCAGAGCCTACGAGCAGTACTTC	CASSYGLGLRAYEQYF
.	TRBV6-6	TRBJ1-1	.	TGTGCCAGCAGTTACTCCGGGGCTGAGACTGAAGCTTTCTTT	CASSYSGAETEAFF
once	TRBV21-1	TRBJ2-5	.	TGTGCCAGCAGCCCTCGTACTAGGGCGAAGACCCAGTACTTC	CASSPRTRAKTQYF
few	TRBV6-5	TRBJ2-7	.	TGTGCCAGCAGTCTGACTGGATCCTCCTACGAGCAGTACTTC	CASSLTGSSYEQYF
.	TRBV5-4	TRBJ2-3	.	TGTGCCAGCGCACTGTCCGTGTCAACCACAGATACGCAGTATTTT	CASALSVSTTDTQYF
.	TRBV2	TRBJ2-3	TRBD2	TGTGCCAGCAGTGAACTTGGAGCGGGGGGCCTCACAGATACGCAGTATTTT	CASSELGAGGLTDTQYF
.	TRBV30	TRBJ1-1	.	TGTGCCTGGAGTCAAGAAAACACTGAAGCTTTCTTT	CAWSQENTEAFF
once	TRBV7-8	TRBJ1-1	.	TGTGCCAGCAGCCTTCCAGAGACTGAAGCTTTCTTT	CASSLPETEAFF
.	TRBV11-2	TRBJ2-7	.	TGTGCCAGCAGTCTGGATAGAACCTACGAGCAGTACTTC	CASSLDRTYEQYF
.	TRBV5-4	TRBJ2-5	.	TGTGCCAGCAGCCGTCAGGCAACGGCGAGGGAGACCCAGTACTTC	CASSRQATARETQYF
.	TRBV6-5	TRBJ2-1	TRBD2	TGTGCCAGCACCGAGGGGCTAGCGGGGTACAATGAGCAGTTCTTC	CASTEGLAGYNEQFF
.	TRBV9	TRBJ1-1	.	TGTGCCAGCAGCAGGACTCTCACCCGGGGGGACACTGAAGCTTTCTTT	CASSRTLTRGDTEAFF
.	TRBV10-3	TRBJ1-4	TRBD1	TGTGCCATCAGTGAGTCCGGGACAGCGAATGAAAAACTGTTTTTT	CAISESGTANEKLFF
few	TRBV11-2	TRBJ2-7	TRBD1	TGTGCCAGCAGCTTTGGACAGGGACTCTACGAGCAGTACTTC	CASSFGQGLYEQYF
.	TRBV6-1	TRBJ2-7	TRBD2	TGTGCCAGCAGTGAAAGCGGGGGGGCCTACGAGCAGTACTTC	CASSESGGAYEQYF
.	TRBV28	TRBJ1-2	TRBD1	TGTGCCAGCAGCACGCGACAGGGTCGGGGCTACACCTTC	CASSTRQGRGYTF
.	TRBV6-5	TRBJ2-1	TRBD1	TGTGCCAGCAGCTCCGGGACAGGTTACAATGAGCAGTTCTTC	CASSSGTGYNEQFF
few	TRBV27	TRBJ2-6	.	TGTGCCAGCAGTTTTAGACAGTCTCCGTCTGGGGCCAACGTCCTGACTTTC	CASSFRQSPSGANVLTF
.	TRBV5-6	TRBJ2-7	.	TGTGCCAGCAGCTTGCTCCCCAACTCCTACGAGCAGTACTTC	CASSLLPNSYEQYF
.	TRBV7-2	TRBJ2-5	TRBD1	TGTGCCAGCAGCTTAATCCGGGACAGGGGTTACCAAGAGACCCAGTACTTC	CASSLIRDRGYQETQYF
once	TRBV5-4	TRBJ1-1	.	TGTGCCAGCAGCAGTAGGACACAGAAGAACACTGAAGCTTTCTTT	CASSSRTQKNTEAFF